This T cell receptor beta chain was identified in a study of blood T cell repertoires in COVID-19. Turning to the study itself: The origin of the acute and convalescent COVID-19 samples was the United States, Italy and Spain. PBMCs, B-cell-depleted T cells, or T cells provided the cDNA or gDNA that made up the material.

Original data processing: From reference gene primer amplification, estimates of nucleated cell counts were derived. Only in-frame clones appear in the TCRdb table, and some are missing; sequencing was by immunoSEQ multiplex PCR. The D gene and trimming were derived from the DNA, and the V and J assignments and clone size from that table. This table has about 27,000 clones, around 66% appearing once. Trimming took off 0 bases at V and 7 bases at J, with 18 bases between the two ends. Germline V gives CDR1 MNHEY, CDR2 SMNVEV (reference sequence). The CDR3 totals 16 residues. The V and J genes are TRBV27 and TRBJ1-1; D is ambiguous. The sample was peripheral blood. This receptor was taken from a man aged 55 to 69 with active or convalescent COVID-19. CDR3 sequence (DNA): TGTGCCAGCAGTTTATCGCCGCGGGCAGGTCGTTTTGAAGCTTTCTTT. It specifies CASSLSPRAGRFEAFF.